Reported below is one TCR beta chain. After removal of 9 bases from V and 0 bases from J, the junction contained 14 bases not matched to a gene. CDR3 length: 17 residues. Germline V gene sequence: CDR1 LGHDT, CDR2 YNNKEL (reference sequence). This specimen comes from a study of blood T cell repertoires in COVID-19. Across the whole study: The United States, Italy and Spain were the sources of the acute and convalescent COVID-19 samples.

The protocol was immunoSEQ multiplex PCR, while the TCRdb copy is restricted to in-frame clones and leaves out a portion. The data hold more than 100,000 clones, with about three quarters observed a single time. The sequence derives from a human donor with acute or convalescent COVID-19. The donor label of this sample is uncertain. The sample comprised peripheral blood. This rearrangement joins TRBV3-1 (or the pseudogene TRBV3-2) to TRBJ1-1; 9 bases line up with TRBD1. The chain's CDR3 is CARPKSETGGMNTEAFF. As DNA, the CDR3 is TGTGCCAGGCCAAAGAGCGAGACAGGGGGAATGAACACTGAAGCTTTCTTT.